These 29 T cell receptor beta chains came from one sample sequenced in a study of identifying expanded T cells in peripheral blood. Produced via immunoSEQ multiplex PCR; TCRdb's table is partial and in-frame only. The table includes some 77,000 clones, roughly 91% detected once. The sample was blood. These receptors all come from a person between 18 and 75 years old in good health.

The DNA of the CDR3 is TGTGCCAGCAGCTTATATGGGGATACGCAGTATTTT. It specifies CASSLYGDTQYF. This rearrangement joins TRBV7-2 to TRBJ2-3, with D uncertain. The V end was cut by 2 bases, the J end by 6 bases, with 6 bases between. Per germline, CDR1 SGHTA and CDR2 FQGNSA. The CDR3 consists of 12 residues.

The gene calls are TRBV7-9 and TRBJ2-7, with D maybe TRBD2 (5 bases). This CDR3 is built from 14 residues. Germline assignment: CDR1 SEHNR and CDR2 FQNEAQ (reference sequence). V was cut by 8 bases and J by 2 bases, with 16 bases left in between. Here the CDR3 reads CASGRLTGTYEQYF. DNA for the CDR3: TGTGCCAGCGGACGATTGACGGGGACCTACGAGCAGTACTTC. The complete variable domain, with remaining parts taken from reference TRBV7-9 and TRBJ2-7, reads DTGVSQNPRHKITKRGQNVTFRCDPISEHNRLYWYRQTLGQGPEFLTYFQNEAQLEKSRLLSDRFSAERPKGSFSTLEIQRTEQGDSAMYLCASGRLTGTYEQYFGPGTRLTVT.

The chain carries TRBV25-1 and TRBJ2-3, with no clear D. From germline, CDR1 is MGHDK and CDR2 SYGVNS. The CDR3 is 11 amino acids. Trimming left V 10 bases short and J 2 bases short, with 7 bases between. The CDR3 DNA reads TGTGCCACAGATAACACAGATACGCAGTATTTT. It is translated as CATDNTDTQYF.

This chain connects TRBV14 to TRBJ1-2; 7 nucleotides match TRBD1. This CDR3 spans 13 amino acids. Trimming at V came to 4 bases and at J to 6 bases, leaving 5 bases not matched to a gene. CDR1 and CDR2 from the germline V gene are SGHDN and FVKESK. CDR3 DNA: TGTGCCAGCAGCCTCGGGACAGTCCATGGCTACACCTTC. Its protein is CASSLGTVHGYTF. Filled out from reference TRBV14 and TRBJ1-2, the complete variable domain reads EAGVTQFPSHSVIEKGQTVTLRCDPISGHDNLYWYRRVMGKEIKFLLHFVKESKQDESGMPNNRFLAERTGGTYSTLKVQPAELEDSGVYFCASSLGTVHGYTFGSGTRLTVV.

The V call is TRBV15, the J call TRBJ1-1, with D unclear. The CDR3 totals 16 residues. The ends were cut back, 3 bases at V and 5 bases at J, with 19 bases in the middle. In germline, CDR1 is LNHNV, CDR2 YYDKDF (reference sequence). This CDR3 reads CATSRPEGGLRTEAFF. As DNA, the CDR3 is TGTGCCACCAGCAGGCCAGAGGGAGGGCTCAGGACTGAAGCTTTCTTT.

This clone occurred once. V usage is TRBV30 and J usage is TRBJ2-7; D is possibly TRBD1 (5 bases). The V and J ends lost 4 bases and 1 base respectively, with 11 bases between them. In germline, CDR1 is GTSNPN, CDR2 SVGIG (reference sequence). CDR3 length equals 13 residues. As DNA, the CDR3 is TGTGCCTGGAACGACAGTCCGTCCTACGAGCAGTACTTC. As protein: CAWNDSPSYEQYF.

The rearrangement uses TRBV7-9 and TRBJ2-3, with D hard to call. This CDR3 comprises 15 residues. Germline V gene data show CDR1 as SEHNR and CDR2 as FQNEAQ (reference sequence). V was clipped by 2 bases and J by 0 bases, with 9 bases between them. The CDR3 here is CASSLSFTSTDTQYF. In DNA form, the CDR3 reads TGTGCCAGCAGCTTATCATTTACTAGCACAGATACGCAGTATTTT.

J is TRBJ1-1 and V is TRBV7-9; TRBD1 might be the D (5 bases). Per the germline V gene, CDR1 is SEHNR and CDR2 is FQNEAQ (reference sequence). Trimming cost V 4 bases and J 1 base, with 16 bases left between them. The length of the CDR3 is 16 residues. DNA of the CDR3: TGTGCCAGCAGCTCCCTCGGCAGGGTCTCGAACACTGAAGCTTTCTTT. It is translated as CASSSLGRVSNTEAFF.

The chain employs TRBV18 and TRBJ2-3; no firm D call. Trimming took off 2 bases at V and 5 bases at J, with 8 bases between the two ends. The CDR3 sequence is 13 residues long. Per the germline V gene, CDR1 is KGHSH and CDR2 is LQKENI. CDR3 amino acids: CASSPAGEDTQYF. Here the CDR3 DNA reads TGTGCCAGCTCACCAGCAGGTGAAGATACGCAGTATTTT.

The V and J genes are TRBV4-3 and TRBJ1-6, with 9 bases aligning to TRBD1. J was trimmed by 6 bases and V by 2 bases; bases with no gene match: 2. CDR1 LGHNA and CDR2 YSLEER come from the germline V gene. This CDR3 region has 15 residues. The CDR3 DNA reads TGCGCCAGCAGCCAACAGGACAGGGGTAATTCACCCCTCCACTTT. It encodes CASSQQDRGNSPLHF.

This clone was observed a few times. The chain recombines TRBV5-1 with TRBJ2-7; 9 bases line up with TRBD1. J gave up 1 base and V 4 bases, and 3 bases lay outside the gene matches. Germline loops: CDR1 SGHRS, CDR2 YFSETQ. The CDR3 has 14 residues. This CDR3 reads CASSVTGGSYEQYF. CDR3 nucleotides: TGCGCCAGCAGCGTGACAGGGGGGTCCTACGAGCAGTACTTC.

The genes are TRBV11-2 and TRBJ1-1; D gene ambiguous. Per the germline V gene, CDR1 is SGHAT and CDR2 is FQNNGV. The V end lost 2 bases, the J end lost 2 bases, and 6 bases lay between the germline ends. The CDR3 is made up of 13 amino acids. The CDR3 here is CASSLRVNTEAFF. CDR3 bases: TGTGCCAGCAGCTTAAGGGTTAACACTGAAGCTTTCTTT. The full variable domain, its missing parts supplied by reference TRBV11-2 and TRBJ1-1, is EAGVAQSPRYKIIEKRQSVAFWCNPISGHATLYWYQQILGQGPKLLIQFQNNGVVDDSQLPKDRFSAERLKGVDSTLKIQPAKLEDSAVYLCASSLRVNTEAFFGQGTRLTVV.

This chain links TRBV19 with TRBJ1-1; 7 nucleotides match TRBD1. The CDR3 has 15 residues. After removal of 4 bases from V and 1 base from J, the junction contained 6 bases not matched to a gene. Germline V lookup: CDR1 LNHDA, CDR2 SQIVND (reference sequence). The CDR3 bases are TGTGCCAGTAGTACAGGACAGGCGGGGAACACTGAAGCTTTCTTT. Its protein is CASSTGQAGNTEAFF. Based on the CDR3 plus reference TRBV19 and TRBJ1-1, the full variable domain is DGGITQSPKYLFRKEGQNVTLSCEQNLNHDAMYWYRQDPGQGLRLIYYSQIVNDFQKGDIAEGYSVSREKKESFPLTVTSAQKNPTAFYLCASSTGQAGNTEAFFGQGTRLTVV.

The V gene is TRBV12-1, the J gene TRBJ2-4; the D call in the table, TRBD2, was not verified against the DNA. TRBV12-1 represents a pseudogene. This CDR3 region has 20 residues. CDR3 residues: CASSFIGTSERTLAKNIQYF. CDR3 bases: TGTGCCAGCAGCTTTATTGGGACTAGCGAAAGGACTCTAGCCAAAAACATTCAGTACTTC.

The chain links TRBV7-2 to TRBJ2-5; 9 positions agree with TRBD2. The CDR3 has 15 amino acids. Germline lookup yields CDR1 SGHTA and CDR2 FQGNSA. The V and J ends lost 3 bases and 4 bases, in that order; junction bases with no gene match: 6. The CDR3 region has the DNA TGTGCCAGCAGCTTTCAAGCGGGGGGTGGAGAGACCCAGTACTTC. As protein: CASSFQAGGGETQYF.

A single count supports this clone. The chain employs TRBV19 and TRBJ1-5; TRBD1 aligns across 10 bases. J gave up 1 base and V 6 bases, and 9 bases lay outside the gene matches. The length of the CDR3 is 17 residues. The V gene's germline CDR1 is LNHDA and CDR2 SQIVND (reference sequence). CDR3 DNA: TGTGCCAGTAGGTGGACAGGGGGTTTAATCAGCAATCAGCCCCAGCATTTT. Translating gives CASRWTGGLISNQPQHF.

The chain recombines TRBV7-2 with TRBJ2-7; possible D gene TRBD1, 5 bases. Trimming removed 4 bases at V and 3 bases at J, with 10 bases between. The CDR3 runs 13 residues. The germline CDR1 and CDR2 sequences are SGHTA and FQGNSA. CDR3 amino acids: CASSSRTLYEQYF. The CDR3 nucleotides read TGTGCCAGCAGCTCTAGGACACTCTACGAGCAGTACTTC.

The V gene is TRBV15, the J gene TRBJ2-3; 8 bases are shared with TRBD1. Trimming removed 2 bases from V and 4 bases from J; junction bases left unmatched: 8. The CDR3 has 16 amino acids. In germline, CDR1 is LNHNV, CDR2 YYDKDF (reference sequence). The CDR3 sequence: CATSRRQGAVADTQYF. As DNA, the CDR3 is TGTGCCACCAGCAGAAGGCAGGGGGCGGTCGCAGATACGCAGTATTTT.

Worth noting for this clone: This sample also contains other DNA sequences that code for the same CDR3. The J gene is TRBJ1-2, the V gene TRBV18; D is perhaps TRBD1 (6 bases). Per the germline V gene, CDR1 is KGHSH and CDR2 is LQKENI. V gave up 3 bases and J gave up 2 bases, with 7 bases separating them. The CDR3 sequence is 13 residues long. CDR3 in amino acids: CASSPDSNYGYTF. Written as DNA, the CDR3 is TGTGCCAGCTCACCGGACAGCAACTATGGCTACACCTTC.

V and J are TRBV14 and TRBJ2-7, with 10 bases that match TRBD2. The CDR3 consists of 14 residues. Germline CDR1 SGHDN, CDR2 FVKESK. The J segment lost 4 bases and the V segment lost 6 bases, leaving 6 bases of the junction unmatched. The CDR3 loop reads CASRPLAGDYEQYF. In DNA form, the CDR3 reads TGTGCCAGCAGACCGCTAGCGGGGGATTACGAGCAGTACTTC.

The V and J genes are TRBV5-1 and TRBJ1-2, with TRBD1 as a possible D gene (5 bases). This CDR3 has 15 amino acids. CDR1 and CDR2 (germline): SGHRS, YFSETQ. V lost 1 base to trimming and J lost 3 bases, with 13 bases between them. CDR3 sequence: CASSLRGGRDYGYTF. The DNA for the CDR3 is TGCGCCAGCAGCTTGAGGGGAGGCAGGGACTATGGCTACACCTTC.

The rearrangement uses TRBV2 and TRBJ2-5, with D uncertain. The V gene lost 0 bases and the J gene lost 3 bases, with 11 bases spanning the gap. The CDR3 runs 15 residues. In germline, CDR1 is SNHLY, CDR2 FYNNEI. CDR3 in DNA: TGTGCCAGCAGTGAAGCGGCGGCCAGAAAAGAGACCCAGTACTTC. Translating gives CASSEAAARKETQYF.

This chain connects TRBV7-6 to TRBJ1-1, with a weak D call TRBD1 (5 bases). V shed 3 bases and J shed 1 base, with 6 bases lying between them. The V gene's germline CDR1 is SGHVS and CDR2 FNYEAQ. This CDR3 contains 13 residues. The CDR3, as DNA: TGTGCCAGCAGCTTTGGGGCGAACACTGAAGCTTTCTTT. It specifies CASSFGANTEAFF.

CDR3 sequence: CASSGRVGGDTQYF. The CDR3 DNA follows: TGTGCCAGCAGTGGGAGAGTGGGCGGAGATACGCAGTATTTT. The chain uses TRBV7-8 and TRBJ2-3, with D possibly being TRBD2 (5 bases). CDR1 and CDR2 from the germline V gene are SGHVS and FQNEAQ. This CDR3 has 14 residues. Trimming took off 6 bases at V and 5 bases at J, with 15 bases between the two ends.

The rearrangement links TRBV10-3 to TRBJ2-7, with TRBD1 identical over 8 bases. Germline CDR1 is ENHRY and CDR2 is SYGVKD. The CDR3 has 14 amino acids. Germline trimming cut 10 bases from V and 3 bases from J; bases unmatched to any gene: 11. CDR3 DNA: TGTGCCACCCGGGCAGGGGGCGAGTACTACGAGCAGTACTTC. This codes for CATRAGGEYYEQYF.

V usage is TRBV5-1 and J usage is TRBJ2-7; 9 bases are a match to TRBD1. The CDR3 covers 15 residues. Losses at the gene ends were 4 bases for V and 3 bases for J; bases not matched to a gene: 8. CDR1 SGHRS and CDR2 YFSETQ come from the germline V gene. CDR3 loop: CASSGQGLSSYEQYF. CDR3 DNA sequence: TGCGCCAGCAGCGGACAGGGGTTAAGCAGCTACGAGCAGTACTTC. Combining the CDR3 with reference TRBV5-1 and TRBJ2-7 gives the whole variable domain KAGVTQTPRYLIKTRGQQVTLSCSPISGHRSVSWYQQTPGQGLQFLFEYFSETQRNKGNFPGRFSGRQFSNSRSEMNVSTLELGDSALYLCASSGQGLSSYEQYFGPGTRLTVT.

The chain joins TRBV19 to TRBJ1-1, with 10 bases lining up with TRBD1. V trimming: 4 bases; J trimming: 2 bases; junction bases outside the gene matches: 13. CDR1 is LNHDA and CDR2 is SQIVND in the germline V gene (reference sequence). The CDR3 covers 18 residues. CDR3 amino acids: CASSTSVGTGVFNTEAFF. The CDR3 DNA follows: TGTGCCAGTAGTACCTCCGTTGGGACAGGGGTTTTCAACACTGAAGCTTTCTTT.

The V gene is TRBV28, the J gene TRBJ1-4; D not resolved. V was trimmed by 2 bases and J by 7 bases, leaving 2 bases between them. The CDR3 spans 11 residues. CDR1 and CDR2 (germline): MDHEN, SYDVKM. The CDR3 bases are TGTGCCAGCAGTTTAGTTGAAAAACTGTTTTTT. Translation gives CASSLVEKLFF.

This clone was recorded only once. The chain has TRBV6-5 and TRBJ1-6; a possible D gene is TRBD1 (5 bases). Germline CDR1 MNHEY, CDR2 SVGAGI. The V and J ends lost 5 bases and 12 bases respectively, with 20 bases between them. CDR3 size: 15 residues. The CDR3 sequence is CASSNQPTAPLPLHF. In DNA, the CDR3 is TGTGCCAGCAGTAACCAGCCGACAGCCCCTTTACCCCTCCACTTT.